The next 22 T cell receptor beta chains were all read from a single sample in a study of blood T cell repertoires in COVID-19. The repertoire was sequenced with immunoSEQ multiplex PCR; TCRdb's copy has only in-frame clones and lacks some. The sample lists more than 150,000 clones, 75% to 90% occurring once. The material sequenced was peripheral blood. These TCRs come from a woman aged 40 to 50 with acute or convalescent COVID-19.

The chain joins TRBV9 to TRBJ2-2; 8 nucleotides agree with TRBD1. This CDR3 has 16 amino acids. Germline CDR1 SGDLS, CDR2 YYNGEE. With 2 bases clipped from V and 0 bases from J, the junction kept 3 bases outside the gene matches. The CDR3, as DNA: TGTGCCAGCAGCGTGGGACAGGCCACGAACACCGGGGAGCTGTTTTTT. This translates into CASSVGQATNTGELFF.

This sequence joins TRBV28 and TRBJ1-6, with D possibly matching TRBD1 (6 bases). The CDR3 totals 17 residues. From germline, CDR1 is MDHEN and CDR2 SYDVKM. Trimming took off 2 bases at V and 6 bases at J, with 17 bases between the two ends. CDR3 bases: TGTGCCAGCAGTTTACTGGGGGCGACTGCCGGTAATTCACCCCTCCACTTT. As protein: CASSLLGATAGNSPLHF. The full variable domain, rest sourced from reference TRBV28 and TRBJ1-6, is DVKVTQSSRYLVKRTGEKVFLECVQDMDHENMFWYRQDPGLGLRLIYFSYDVKMKEKGDIPEGYSVSREKKERFSLILESASTNQTSMYLCASSLLGATAGNSPLHFGNGTRLTVT.

The chain carries TRBV11-2 and TRBJ2-7; D is unclear. The CDR3 consists of 12 residues. Germline-derived CDR1 and CDR2 are SGHAT and FQNNGV. The V end lost 2 bases, the J end lost 2 bases, and 4 bases lay between the germline ends. CDR3: CASSLQAYEQYF. The CDR3 DNA reads as TGTGCCAGCAGCTTACAGGCCTACGAGCAGTACTTC.

The chain combines TRBV24-1 with TRBJ2-2; D is possibly TRBD1 (6 bases). Trimming cost V 1 base and J 3 bases, with 8 bases left between them. This CDR3 spans 15 amino acids. Germline assignment: CDR1 KGHDR and CDR2 SFDVKD. The CDR3, as DNA: TGTGCCACCAGTGATTTAAACAGGGACACCGGGGAGCTGTTTTTT. Residues: CATSDLNRDTGELFF.

The chain employs TRBV3-1 (or the pseudogene TRBV3-2) and TRBJ2-6; TRBD2 agrees at 9 bases. This CDR3 contains 18 residues. V was clipped by 3 bases and J by 0 bases; unmatched bases: 6. Per the germline V gene, CDR1 is LGHDT and CDR2 is YNNKEL (reference sequence). The CDR3 DNA is TGTGCCAGCAGCCACATAGCGGGAGAAATCTCTGGGGCCAACGTCCTGACTTTC. Translated: CASSHIAGEISGANVLTF.

V gene TRBV19 combines with J gene TRBJ2-7; D gene unclear. V lost 3 bases, J lost 2 bases, and 8 bases lay in between. This CDR3 has 13 amino acids. Per the germline V gene, CDR1 is LNHDA and CDR2 is SQIVND (reference sequence). As DNA, the CDR3 is TGTGCCAGTAGTATCAACCGAGCCTACGAGCAGTACTTC. It yields the protein CASSINRAYEQYF.

CDR3 amino acids: CASSSGSSHSPLHF. The CDR3 DNA sequence: TGTGCCAGCAGTTCAGGGTCCTCCCATTCACCCCTCCACTTT. The chain has TRBV27 and TRBJ1-6, with D perhaps TRBD1 (5 bases). CDR1 MNHEY and CDR2 SMNVEV come from the germline V gene (reference sequence). V lost 4 bases to trimming and J lost 8 bases, with 12 bases between them. The CDR3 totals 14 residues.

V and J are TRBV11-2 and TRBJ1-1; D gene uncertain. The CDR3 consists of 17 residues. Trimming stripped 1 base from V and 0 bases from J, with 15 bases between. Germline CDR1 is SGHAT and CDR2 is FQNNGV. CDR3 coding DNA: TGTGCCAGCAGCTTAGCAACTTCCGGGTTCATGAACACTGAAGCTTTCTTT. Translating gives CASSLATSGFMNTEAFF. Using reference TRBV11-2 and TRBJ1-1 for the parts outside the CDR3, the full variable domain is EAGVAQSPRYKIIEKRQSVAFWCNPISGHATLYWYQQILGQGPKLLIQFQNNGVVDDSQLPKDRFSAERLKGVDSTLKIQPAKLEDSAVYLCASSLATSGFMNTEAFFGQGTRLTVV.

This chain connects TRBV5-1 to TRBJ1-1, with TRBD1 matching over 8 bases. Germline V lookup: CDR1 SGHRS, CDR2 YFSETQ. V lost 4 bases, J lost 4 bases, and 6 bases stayed unmatched. The CDR3 consists of 14 residues. CDR3 residues: CASSPGQEGTEAFF. The CDR3 DNA is TGCGCCAGCAGCCCGGGACAGGAGGGCACTGAAGCTTTCTTT.

The chain combines TRBV6-5 with TRBJ2-3; TRBD2 matches at 13 bases. Germline values: CDR1 MNHEY, CDR2 SVGAGI. The CDR3 is made up of 16 amino acids. V shed 4 bases, J shed 3 bases, and the junction held 4 bases outside the gene matches. In DNA, the CDR3 is TGTGCCAGCAGTTCTACTAGCGGGGGGGCAACAGATACGCAGTATTTT. Translation gives CASSSTSGGATDTQYF.

The rearrangement links TRBV30 to TRBJ1-2; D is ambiguous. The germline V gene has CDR1 GTSNPN and CDR2 SVGIG (reference sequence). V dropped 3 bases and J dropped 6 bases, with 11 bases sitting between them. This CDR3 comprises 12 residues. The CDR3 DNA sequence: TGTGCCTGGAGCCTAGATATTAATGGCTACACCTTC. Translation: CAWSLDINGYTF.

The chain couples TRBV4-1 to TRBJ2-3, with a tentative D call TRBD2 (6 bases). The germline V gene has CDR1 MGHRA and CDR2 YSYEKL. Trimming stripped 1 base from V and 5 bases from J, with 16 bases between. This CDR3 is built from 16 residues. The CDR3 reads CASSQGPFGRGDTQYF. CDR3 DNA sequence: TGCGCCAGCAGCCAAGGGCCATTCGGGCGGGGAGATACGCAGTATTTT.

This clone was seen only once. The genes are TRBV2 and TRBJ2-3; TRBD2 is a possible D gene (6 bases). The germline V gene has CDR1 SNHLY and CDR2 FYNNEI. The CDR3 sequence is 16 residues long. The ends were cut back, 5 bases at V and 2 bases at J, with 17 bases in the middle. The CDR3 loop reads CASSPSGPFDTDTQYF. The CDR3 DNA sequence: TGTGCCAGCAGTCCAAGCGGGCCATTCGACACAGATACGCAGTATTTT.

The chain carries TRBV19 and TRBJ2-7; TRBD1 agrees at 7 bases. The CDR3 has 11 amino acids. With 5 bases clipped from V and 6 bases from J, the junction kept 1 base outside the gene matches. Germline V CDR1 and CDR2: LNHDA, SQIVND (reference sequence). CDR3 nucleotides: TGTGCCAGTAGTGACAGGGTCGAGCAGTACTTC. This sequence encodes CASSDRVEQYF.

The chain combines TRBV30 with TRBJ1-1; perhaps TRBD1 as D (5 bases). The CDR3 spans 14 residues. Germline CDR1 is GTSNPN and CDR2 is SVGIG (reference sequence). Deletions cut 4 bases from V and 7 bases from J, with 19 bases between. The CDR3 reads CAWISSGLGGEAFF. The CDR3 nucleotides are TGTGCCTGGATATCTAGCGGACTCGGGGGTGAAGCTTTCTTT.

The rearrangement uses TRBV6-5 and TRBJ1-1; TRBD1 agrees at 7 bases. V shed 7 bases, J shed 6 bases, and the junction held 8 bases outside the gene matches. The germline gives CDR1 MNHEY, CDR2 SVGAGI. The CDR3 is 13 residues long. The CDR3 region has the DNA TGTGCCAGCACCCGGGACAGACTATCTGAAGCTTTCTTT. Its translation: CASTRDRLSEAFF.

CDR3 coding DNA: TGCGCCAGCAGCCTAACCCGGGGACAGGGCACTGAAGCTTTCTTT. Translated, it gives CASSLTRGQGTEAFF. The chain links TRBV5-1 to TRBJ1-1, with 9 bases aligning to TRBD1. V was pared by 4 bases and J by 4 bases, with 8 bases of the junction left unmatched. The length of the CDR3 is 15 residues. The germline gives CDR1 SGHRS, CDR2 YFSETQ.

The CDR3 nucleotides read TGTGCCAGCAGCTCGGACAGGGAAGTAGATACGCAGTATTTT. This codes for CASSSDREVDTQYF. This chain joins TRBV7-9 and TRBJ2-3, with 8 bases matching TRBD1. Germline-derived CDR1 and CDR2 are SEHNR and FQNEAQ (reference sequence). Trimming at V came to 4 bases and at J to 5 bases, leaving 5 bases not matched to a gene. This CDR3 comprises 14 residues.

This clone was counted a few times. This chain links TRBV2 with TRBJ1-5; 10 bases agree with TRBD1. J was trimmed by 3 bases and V by 3 bases; bases with no gene match: 2. The CDR3 has 15 amino acids. Germline CDR1 reads SNHLY; CDR2 reads FYNNEI. In nucleotides, the CDR3 is TGTGCCAGCAGTGATGGGACAGGGGACAATCAGCCCCAGCATTTT. This codes for CASSDGTGDNQPQHF.

The V call is TRBV18, the J call TRBJ1-2, with D possibly being TRBD1 (6 bases). Trimming took off 6 bases at V and 8 bases at J, with 19 bases between the two ends. Germline V gives CDR1 KGHSH, CDR2 LQKENI. This CDR3 spans 14 amino acids. As DNA, the CDR3 is TGTGCCAGCTCGTCGGACAGTAATGCCTCCGGCTACACCTTC. It encodes CASSSDSNASGYTF.

The chain uses TRBV24-1 and TRBJ1-1; a weak D match, TRBD1 (6 bases). Deletions cut 7 bases from V and 1 base from J, with 12 bases between. This CDR3 is 14 amino acids long. CDR1 and CDR2 (germline): KGHDR, SFDVKD. CDR3 loop: CATSPGTRNTEAFF. In DNA form, the CDR3 reads TGTGCCACCAGCCCCGGGACACGGAACACTGAAGCTTTCTTT.

V gene TRBV7-2 combines with J gene TRBJ2-1, with 12 nucleotides matching TRBD2. Per the germline V gene, CDR1 is SGHTA and CDR2 is FQGNSA. V gave up 1 base and J gave up 10 bases; unmatched junction bases: 2. The length of the CDR3 is 14 residues. The CDR3 region is CASSLGLAGVEQFF. CDR3 nucleotides: TGTGCCAGCAGCTTAGGACTAGCGGGAGTGGAGCAGTTCTTC.